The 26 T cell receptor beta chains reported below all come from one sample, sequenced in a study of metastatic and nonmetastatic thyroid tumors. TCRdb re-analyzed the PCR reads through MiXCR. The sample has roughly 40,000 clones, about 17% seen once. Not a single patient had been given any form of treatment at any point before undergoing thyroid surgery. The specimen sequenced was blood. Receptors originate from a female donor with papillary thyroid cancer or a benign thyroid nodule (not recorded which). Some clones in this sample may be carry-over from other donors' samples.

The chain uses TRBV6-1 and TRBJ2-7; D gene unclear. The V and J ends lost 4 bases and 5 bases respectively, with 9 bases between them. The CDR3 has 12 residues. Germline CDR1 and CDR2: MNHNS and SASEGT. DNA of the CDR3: TGTGCCAGCAGTGCTAGTCTCCACGAGCAGTACTTC. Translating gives CASSASLHEQYF.

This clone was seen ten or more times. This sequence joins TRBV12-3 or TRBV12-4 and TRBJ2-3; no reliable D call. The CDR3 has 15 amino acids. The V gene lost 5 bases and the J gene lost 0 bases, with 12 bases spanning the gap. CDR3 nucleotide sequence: TGTGCCAGCAGTCCAGGATCCACTAGCACAGATACGCAGTATTTT. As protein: CASSPGSTSTDTQYF.

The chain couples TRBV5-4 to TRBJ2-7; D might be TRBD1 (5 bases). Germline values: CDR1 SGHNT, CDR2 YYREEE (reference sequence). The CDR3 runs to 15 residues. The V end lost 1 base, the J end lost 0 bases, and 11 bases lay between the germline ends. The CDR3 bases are TGTGCCAGCAGCTTGAGTCAGGGCTTCTCCTACGAGCAGTACTTC. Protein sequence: CASSLSQGFSYEQYF.

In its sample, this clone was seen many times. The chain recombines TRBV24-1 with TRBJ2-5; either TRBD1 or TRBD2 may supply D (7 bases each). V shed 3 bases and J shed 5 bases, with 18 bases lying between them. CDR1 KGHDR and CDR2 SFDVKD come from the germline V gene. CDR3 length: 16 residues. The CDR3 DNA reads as TGTGCCACCAGTGATCCTGTGGGGAGGGGGCGGGAGACCCAGTACTTC. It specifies CATSDPVGRGRETQYF.

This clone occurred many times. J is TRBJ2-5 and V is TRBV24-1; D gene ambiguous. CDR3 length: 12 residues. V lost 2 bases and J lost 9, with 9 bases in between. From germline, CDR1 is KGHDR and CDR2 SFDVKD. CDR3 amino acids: CATSDYTGSQYF. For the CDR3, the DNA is TGTGCCACCAGTGATTATACCGGGTCCCAGTACTTC.

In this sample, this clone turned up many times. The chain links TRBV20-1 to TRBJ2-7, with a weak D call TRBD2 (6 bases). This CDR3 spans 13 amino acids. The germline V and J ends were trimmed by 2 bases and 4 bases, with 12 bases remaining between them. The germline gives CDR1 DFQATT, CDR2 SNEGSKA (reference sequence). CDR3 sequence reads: CSARPGSTYEQYF. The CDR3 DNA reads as TGCAGTGCTAGACCCGGGAGCACGTACGAGCAGTACTTC.

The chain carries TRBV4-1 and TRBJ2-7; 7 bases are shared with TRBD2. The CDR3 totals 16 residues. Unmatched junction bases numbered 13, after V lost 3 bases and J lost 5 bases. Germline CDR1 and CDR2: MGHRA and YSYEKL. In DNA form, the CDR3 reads TGCGCCAGCAGCCAGTTATCGACGGGAGGTAGGGACGAGCAGTACTTC. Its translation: CASSQLSTGGRDEQYF.

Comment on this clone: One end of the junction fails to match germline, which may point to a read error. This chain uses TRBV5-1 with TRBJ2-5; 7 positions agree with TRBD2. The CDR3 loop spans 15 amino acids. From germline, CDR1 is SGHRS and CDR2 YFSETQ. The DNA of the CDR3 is TGCGCCAGCAGCTTGGACGTCAGCGGGGTGGAGACCAAGTACTTC. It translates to CASSLDVSGVETKYF. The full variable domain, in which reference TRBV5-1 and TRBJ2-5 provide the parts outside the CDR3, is KAGVTQTPRYLIKTRGQQVTLSCSPISGHRSVSWYQQTPGQGLQFLFEYFSETQRNKGNFPGRFSGRQFSNSRSEMNVSTLELGDSALYLCASSLDVSGVETKYFGPGTRLLVL.

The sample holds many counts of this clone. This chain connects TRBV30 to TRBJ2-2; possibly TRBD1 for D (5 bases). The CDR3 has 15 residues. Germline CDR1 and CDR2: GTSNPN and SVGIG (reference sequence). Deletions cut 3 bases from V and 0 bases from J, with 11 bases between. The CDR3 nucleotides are TGTGCCTGGAGCTTCAGGGTTCCGAACACCGGGGAGCTGTTTTTT. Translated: CAWSFRVPNTGELFF.

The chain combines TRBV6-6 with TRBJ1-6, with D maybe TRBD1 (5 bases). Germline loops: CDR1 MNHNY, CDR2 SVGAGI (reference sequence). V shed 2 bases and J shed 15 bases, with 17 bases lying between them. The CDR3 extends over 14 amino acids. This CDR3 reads CASSYRKGSPHLHF. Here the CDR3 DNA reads TGTGCCAGCAGTTACAGGAAGGGGAGTCCACACCTCCACTTT.

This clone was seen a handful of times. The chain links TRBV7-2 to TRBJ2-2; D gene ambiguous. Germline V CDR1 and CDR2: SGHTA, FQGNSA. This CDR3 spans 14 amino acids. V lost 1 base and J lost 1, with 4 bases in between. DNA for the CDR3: TGTGCCAGCAGCTTAGAAGGGAACACCGGGGAGCTGTTTTTT. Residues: CASSLEGNTGELFF.

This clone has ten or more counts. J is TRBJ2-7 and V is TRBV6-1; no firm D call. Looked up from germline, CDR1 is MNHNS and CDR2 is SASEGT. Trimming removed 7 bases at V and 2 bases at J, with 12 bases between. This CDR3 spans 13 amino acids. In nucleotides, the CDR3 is TGTGCCAGCACCCCAGGCACAACCTACGAGCAGTACTTC. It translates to CASTPGTTYEQYF.

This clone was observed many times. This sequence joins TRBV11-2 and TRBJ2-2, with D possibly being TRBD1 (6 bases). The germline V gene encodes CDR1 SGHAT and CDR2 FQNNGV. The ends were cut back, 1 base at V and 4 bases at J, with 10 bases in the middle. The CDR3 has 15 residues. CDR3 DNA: TGTGCCAGCAGCTTAGTAGTAGGGGGCACCGGGGAGCTGTTTTTT. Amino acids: CASSLVVGGTGELFF.

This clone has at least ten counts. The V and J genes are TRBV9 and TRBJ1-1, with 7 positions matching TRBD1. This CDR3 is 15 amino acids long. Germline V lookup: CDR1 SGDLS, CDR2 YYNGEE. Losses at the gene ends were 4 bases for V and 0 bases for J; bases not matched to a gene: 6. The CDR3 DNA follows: TGTGCCAGCAGCTCGGAAGGGGGCGTGAACACTGAAGCTTTCTTT. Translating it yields CASSSEGGVNTEAFF.

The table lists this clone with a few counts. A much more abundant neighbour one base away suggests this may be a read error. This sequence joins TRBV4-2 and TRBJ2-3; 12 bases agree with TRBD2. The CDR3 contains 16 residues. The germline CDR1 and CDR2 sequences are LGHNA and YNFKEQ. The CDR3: CANSLRASGGADTQYF. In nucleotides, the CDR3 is TGTGCCAACAGCCTTAGGGCTAGCGGGGGGGCAGATACGCAGTATTTT.

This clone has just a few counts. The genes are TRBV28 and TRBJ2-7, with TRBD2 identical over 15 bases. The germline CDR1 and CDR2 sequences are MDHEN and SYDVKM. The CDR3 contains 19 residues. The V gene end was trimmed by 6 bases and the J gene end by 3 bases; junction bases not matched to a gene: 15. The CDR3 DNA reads TGTGCCAGCAGCCCTACCCTGGTGGGGACTAGCGGGAGGATCTACGAGCAGTACTTC. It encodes CASSPTLVGTSGRIYEQYF. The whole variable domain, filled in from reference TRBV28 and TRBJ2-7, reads DVKVTQSSRYLVKRTGEKVFLECVQDMDHENMFWYRQDPGLGLRLIYFSYDVKMKEKGDIPEGYSVSREKKERFSLILESASTNQTSMYLCASSPTLVGTSGRIYEQYFGPGTRLTVT.

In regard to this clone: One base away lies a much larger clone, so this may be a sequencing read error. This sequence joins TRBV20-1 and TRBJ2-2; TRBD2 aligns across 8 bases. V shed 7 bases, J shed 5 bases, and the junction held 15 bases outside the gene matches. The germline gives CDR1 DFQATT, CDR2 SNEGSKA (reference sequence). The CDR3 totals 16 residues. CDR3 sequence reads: CSDTRAGALKTGELFF. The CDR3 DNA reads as TGCAGTGATACAAGAGCGGGAGCCCTCAAAACCGGGGAGCTGTTTTTT.

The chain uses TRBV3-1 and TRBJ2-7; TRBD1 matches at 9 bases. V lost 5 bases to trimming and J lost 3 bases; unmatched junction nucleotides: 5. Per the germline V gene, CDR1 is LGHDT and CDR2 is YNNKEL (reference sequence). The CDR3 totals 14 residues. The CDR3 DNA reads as TGTGCCAGCAGCGCGGACAGGGGAGGCTACGAGCAGTACTTC. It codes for CASSADRGGYEQYF.

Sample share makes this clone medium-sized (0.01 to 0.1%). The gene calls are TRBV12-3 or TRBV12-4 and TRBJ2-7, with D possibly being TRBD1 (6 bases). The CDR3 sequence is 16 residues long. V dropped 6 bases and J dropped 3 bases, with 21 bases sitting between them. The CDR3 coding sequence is TGTGCCAGCAGCCCCGGGACATTCGGGTTTGACTACGAGCAGTACTTC. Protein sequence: CASSPGTFGFDYEQYF.

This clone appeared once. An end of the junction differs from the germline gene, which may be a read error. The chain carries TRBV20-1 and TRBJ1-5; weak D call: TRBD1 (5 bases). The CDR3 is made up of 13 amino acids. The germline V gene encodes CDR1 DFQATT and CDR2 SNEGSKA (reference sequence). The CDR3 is CSAIVTAGQPHHF. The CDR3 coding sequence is TGCAGTGCTATAGTGACAGCGGGGCAGCCCCATCATTTT.

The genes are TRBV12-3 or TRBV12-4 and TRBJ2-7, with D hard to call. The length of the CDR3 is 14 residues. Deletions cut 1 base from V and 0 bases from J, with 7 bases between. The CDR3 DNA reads TGTGCCAGCAGTTTAGGACGGAACTCCTACGAGCAGTACTTC. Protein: CASSLGRNSYEQYF.

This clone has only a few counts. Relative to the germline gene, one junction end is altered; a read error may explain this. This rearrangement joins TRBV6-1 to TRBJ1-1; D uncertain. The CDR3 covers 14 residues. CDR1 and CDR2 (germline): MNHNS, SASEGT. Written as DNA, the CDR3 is TGTGCCAGCAGTAAGAGTCTTTTGAACGCTGAAGCTTTCTTT. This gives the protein CASSKSLLNAEAFF.

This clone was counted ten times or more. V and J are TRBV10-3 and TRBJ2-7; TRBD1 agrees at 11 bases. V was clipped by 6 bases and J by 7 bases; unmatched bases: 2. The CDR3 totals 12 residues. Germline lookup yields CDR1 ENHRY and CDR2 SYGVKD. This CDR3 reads CAIRDRGREQYF. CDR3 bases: TGTGCCATCAGGGACAGGGGGCGAGAGCAGTACTTC.

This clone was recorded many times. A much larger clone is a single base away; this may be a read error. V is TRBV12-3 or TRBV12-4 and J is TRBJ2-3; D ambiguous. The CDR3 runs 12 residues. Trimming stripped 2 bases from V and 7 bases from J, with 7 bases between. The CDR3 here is CASSLSTYTQYF. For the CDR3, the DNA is TGTGCCAGCAGTTTATCAACATATACGCAGTATTTT.

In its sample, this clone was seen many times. The CDR3 sequence: CASSLLSDRDGYTF. In DNA, the CDR3 is TGTGCCAGCAGTTTATTGTCCGACAGGGATGGCTACACCTTC. The chain employs TRBV27 and TRBJ1-2; TRBD1 matches 7 bases. CDR1 MNHEY and CDR2 SMNVEV come from the germline V gene (reference sequence). This CDR3 has 14 residues. V gave up 1 base and J gave up 6 bases; unmatched junction bases: 5.

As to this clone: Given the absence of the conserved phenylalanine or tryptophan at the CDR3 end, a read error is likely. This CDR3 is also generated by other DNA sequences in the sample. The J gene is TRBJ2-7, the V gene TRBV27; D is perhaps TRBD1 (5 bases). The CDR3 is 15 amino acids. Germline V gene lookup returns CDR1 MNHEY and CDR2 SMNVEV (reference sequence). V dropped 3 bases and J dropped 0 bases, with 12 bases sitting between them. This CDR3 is CASSLVGQHSYEQYL. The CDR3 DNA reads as TGTGCCAGCAGTTTGGTTGGACAACACTCCTACGAGCAGTACCTC.